Listed below are T cell receptor beta chains from one sample, sequenced in a study of identical twins. One entry per CDR3 protein results from TCRdb running MiXCR on the 5' RACE reads. The sample holds roughly 200,000 distinct CDR3 sequences; roughly 7.5% are singletons and the top ten take around 1.8%. These data also formed part of another study, on yellow fever vaccine responses in identical twins.

The material sequenced was memory (CD45RO+) T cells sorted from blood. These receptors all come from a woman under 30 in good health. The CDR3 runs from the conserved cysteine through the conserved F or W. The D gene is left open where the match is weak. Clone size is given for some rows only: seen once, a few or many times, or a class if the clone is expanded.

CDR3 DNA | CDR3 protein | clone size | V gene | D gene | J gene
TGCGCCAGCAGCCAAGCTTCTGCGCGGGGGAACATTCAGTACTTC | CASSQASARGNIQYF | many | TRBV4-3 | TRBD2 | TRBJ2-4
TGCAGTGCTAGAGACGTACAGGGGGCCCACACAGATACGCAGTATTTT | CSARDVQGAHTDTQYF | many | TRBV20-1 | TRBD1 | TRBJ2-3
TGTGCCAGCAGCCGCCGGGTGGGGAACACCGGGGAGCTGTTTTTT | CASSRRVGNTGELFF | many | TRBV3-1 | NA | TRBJ2-2
TGTGCCAGCAGCTTAGCGGGGGGGTCGGATGGCTACACCTTC | CASSLAGGSDGYTF | NA | TRBV7-9 | NA | TRBJ1-2
TGTGCCAGCAGCTCTCTCGGACAGGCGGGGCATTCACCCCTCCACTTT | CASSSLGQAGHSPLHF | NA | TRBV5-6 | TRBD1 | TRBJ1-6
TGTGCCAGCAGTACGGACTTATCAACAGCGGGCCTGAGGAACGGGGAGCTGTTTTTT | CASSTDLSTAGLRNGELFF | NA | TRBV27 | NA | TRBJ2-2
TGTGCCAGCAGGGGAAACAGGGAGAACGGGGAGCTGTTTTTT | CASRGNRENGELFF | many | TRBV6-1 | NA | TRBJ2-2
TGCAGTGCTAGTAAGGGACAGGGCTATGGCTACACCTTC | CSASKGQGYGYTF | many | TRBV20-1 | TRBD1 | TRBJ1-2
TGCGCCAGCAGCCCAGGGACAGGGGGCTCCTCCTACAATGAGCAGTTCTTC | CASSPGTGGSSYNEQFF | NA | TRBV5-1 | TRBD1 | TRBJ2-1
TGTGCCAGCAGCCAAGTCCAGGGGCCATTCAGGAGCTCCTACAATGAGCAGTTCTTC | CASSQVQGPFRSSYNEQFF | few | TRBV14 | NA | TRBJ2-1
TGTGCCAGCAGTCCCTGGGACAGGGAGAACACTGAAGCTTTCTTT | CASSPWDRENTEAFF | NA | TRBV28 | TRBD1 | TRBJ1-1
TGTGCCAGCAGTTACGGTCAGGGGGCTCAGCCCCAGCATTTT | CASSYGQGAQPQHF | NA | TRBV6-5 | TRBD1 | TRBJ1-5
TGTGCCAGCAGCTTAGAATTCAGTGCGGAGACCCAGTACTTC | CASSLEFSAETQYF | many | TRBV7-2 | NA | TRBJ2-5
TGTGCCAGCTCACCGTCCCTTTCTTGGGAGACCCAGTACTTC | CASSPSLSWETQYF | many | TRBV18 | NA | TRBJ2-5
TGTGCCAGCAGCTTAAGCGCAGGGACCGGGGAGCTGTTTTTT | CASSLSAGTGELFF | few | TRBV7-3 | NA | TRBJ2-2
TGTGCCAGCAGTTCCTTAGCGGGAGGGCAAGAGACCCAGTACTTC | CASSSLAGGQETQYF | many | TRBV28 | TRBD2 | TRBJ2-5
TGTGCCATCAGTGGCGGCAGGGATGATCAGCCCCAGCATTTT | CAISGGRDDQPQHF | many | TRBV10-3 | NA | TRBJ1-5
TGCGCCAGCAGCCAAGAAGGTCTAGCGGGAGAGACCCAGTACTTC | CASSQEGLAGETQYF | many | TRBV4-3 | TRBD2 | TRBJ2-5
TGTGCCAGCAGCCGAACTGGTCCCGCGGGGGGGCAGACAGATACGCAGTATTTT | CASSRTGPAGGQTDTQYF | NA | TRBV11-2 | TRBD2 | TRBJ2-3
TGTGCCAGCAGCCCCGCCACAGGTTTTTCAACCTCCTACGAGCAGTACTTC | CASSPATGFSTSYEQYF | NA | TRBV7-9 | NA | TRBJ2-7
TGTGCCAGCAGCTTGGAGAGGGCCCGATACGAGCAGTACTTC | CASSLERARYEQYF | NA | TRBV5-5 | NA | TRBJ2-7
TGTGCCAGCAGCCAGGGGGGTCCCGGGGAGCTGTTTTTT | CASSQGGPGELFF | NA | TRBV7-8 | NA | TRBJ2-2
TGTGCCACCCAGGGACAGGGGGCGGGAAATGAGCAGTTCTTC | CATQGQGAGNEQFF | NA | TRBV24-1 | TRBD1 | TRBJ2-1
TGTGCCAGCAGTGAACCCGGGACAGGGGGAGGTGGCTACACCTTC | CASSEPGTGGGGYTF | many | TRBV25-1 | TRBD1 | TRBJ1-2
TGCAGTGCTAAGACTAGCGCCATCTCCTACAATGAGCAGTTCTTC | CSAKTSAISYNEQFF | few | TRBV20-1 | TRBD2 | TRBJ2-1
TGTGCCAGCAGCTTAGTAGGGCGGCAAGAGACCCAGTACTTC | CASSLVGRQETQYF | NA | TRBV7-6 | NA | TRBJ2-5
TGTGCCAGCAGTGACCAGGGACTTAGCACAGATACGCAGTATTTT | CASSDQGLSTDTQYF | NA | TRBV25-1 | NA | TRBJ2-3
TGTGCCAGCAGCTTAAGGTGGGAGACCCAGTACTTC | CASSLRWETQYF | few | TRBV11-2 | NA | TRBJ2-5
TGTGCCAGCAGCTCGAACAGATACGAGCAGTACTTC | CASSSNRYEQYF | few | TRBV7-2 | NA | TRBJ2-7
TGTGCCAGCAGTTCATCGGGGGGCCTCTCCTACGAGCAGTACTTC | CASSSSGGLSYEQYF | NA | TRBV28 | NA | TRBJ2-7
TGTGCCAGCAGTCCACTAAGTAACGGGAGAGATGGGAACACAGATACGCAGTATTTT | CASSPLSNGRDGNTDTQYF | few | TRBV25-1 | NA | TRBJ2-3
TGTGCCAGCAGGACTTTCAATGAGCAGTTCTTC | CASRTFNEQFF | many | TRBV27 | NA | TRBJ2-1
TGTGCCAGCGGGTTCTTCACAGATACGCAGTATTTT | CASGFFTDTQYF | many | TRBV2 | NA | TRBJ2-3